Sequencing of this T cell receptor beta chain was carried out in a study of T cells in Graves' hyperthyroidism and ophthalmopathy. The sample holds many counts of this clonotype. Exclusion of patients followed from uncontrolled infection, other autoimmune disease, pregnancy or lactation. Sampled blood dates from first hyperthyroidism diagnosis, and it precedes any ophthalmopathy symptoms. The CDR3 regions of TCR beta were amplified from RNA transcripts. First-round RT-PCR of the TCR CDR3 relied on the HTBI primer set. TCRdb reprocessed the multiplex PCR reads via MiXCR and lists one record per CDR3 protein. The sample carries fewer than 450,000 distinct CDR3 sequences, about a sixth recorded once. The CDR3 is made up of 17 amino acids. CDR1 is DFQATT, CDR2 SNEGSKA, per germline (reference sequence). The V end lost 1 base, the J end lost 0 bases, and 16 bases lay between the germline ends.

The sequence derives from a woman younger than 45 with Graves' hyperthyroidism that later progressed to Graves' ophthalmopathy. The chain has TRBV20-1 and TRBJ2-1; TRBD1 or TRBD2 may be the D gene (6 bases each). Source material: blood. CDR3 residues: CSARAQGLQSSYNEQFF. The CDR3 DNA reads as TGCAGTGCTAGAGCACAGGGACTTCAATCCTCCTACAATGAGCAGTTCTTC.